The 21 T cell receptor beta chains below all came from one sample that was sequenced in a study of CD4 and CD8 cells across lung adenocarcinoma regions. One entry per CDR3 protein, called by TCRdb with MiXCR from the PCR reads. The data show more than 25,000 distinct CDR3 sequences, about 50% seen once. The sequencing input was CD8+ T cells from the center of a lung tumor. The receptors originated from a male donor with lung adenocarcinoma. The CD4 and CD8 labels of this study may be unreliable.

The sample holds one count of this clonotype. The chain has TRBV4-1 and TRBJ2-4, with D possibly being TRBD1 or TRBD2 (5 bases each). With the DNA end fitting TRBJ2-3 better, the J assignment may be wrong. This CDR3 comprises 17 residues. Germline CDR1 and CDR2: MGHRA and YSYEKL. CDR3 nucleotide sequence: TGCGCCAGCAGCCAAGTCACGGGGCGGTGGCCCAAAAATATTCAGTATTTT. Translation gives CASSQVTGRWPKNIQYF.

As concerns this clonotype: The junction departs from the called germline gene at one end, perhaps through a read error. The CDR3 DNA is TGTGCCGGGGGGTTAGGGGCCGGTGACACAGAGACGCAGTATTTC. This sequence encodes CAGGLGAGDTETQYF. The chain employs TRBV7-2 and TRBJ2-3, with a tentative D call TRBD2 (6 bases). Germline loops: CDR1 SGHTA, CDR2 FQGNSA. The CDR3 consists of 15 residues.

This clonotype was detected many times. The V and J genes are TRBV6-5 and TRBJ2-1, with 9 bases fitting TRBD1. The end of the DNA is better explained by TRBJ2-7, so the J call may be wrong. Germline CDR1 reads MNHEY; CDR2 reads SVGAGI. The CDR3 has 15 amino acids. As DNA, the CDR3 is TGTGCCAGCAGTTACACGGGACAGGGTTTCGGCGAGCAGTACTTC. It is translated as CASSYTGQGFGEQYF.

This clonotype was counted a single time. The V and J genes are TRBV7-6 and TRBJ2-1; TRBD2 is a possible D gene (6 bases). V gave up 5 bases and J gave up 6 bases, with 20 bases separating them. This CDR3 is built from 16 residues. From germline, CDR1 is SGHVS and CDR2 FNYEAQ. The CDR3 DNA is TGTGCCAGCAGCCTGCGTCCGGCGGGATATCGCAATGAGCAGTTCTTC. Translation: CASSLRPAGYRNEQFF.

This clonotype is deemed large. This chain links TRBV6-1 with TRBJ2-1, with 13 nucleotides matching TRBD2. Germline assignment: CDR1 MNHNS and CDR2 SASEGT. The V segment lost 5 bases and the J segment 7 bases; nucleotides outside the gene matches: 5. The CDR3 runs 15 residues. The CDR3 nucleotides read TGTGCCAGCAGTCCCGGGACTAGCGGGAAAAATGAGCAGTTCTTC. Its translation is CASSPGTSGKNEQFF.

This clonotype was recorded many times. The rearrangement links TRBV30 to TRBJ1-2; D gene ambiguous. Trimming shortened V by 1 base and J by 5 bases, and 8 bases separated the two germline ends. Per the germline V gene, CDR1 is GTSNPN and CDR2 is SVGIG (reference sequence). The CDR3 extends over 12 amino acids. CDR3 bases: TGTGCCTGGAGTGGCGACTTTTATGGCTACACCTTC. Protein product: CAWSGDFYGYTF.

The chain couples TRBV12-3 or TRBV12-4 to TRBJ2-4; D is unclear. The J call may be in error: the DNA end matches TRBJ2-7 better. The CDR3 length is 11 residues. Here the CDR3 reads CASSFSREQYF. The DNA for the CDR3 is TGTGCCAGCAGTTTTTCCCGCGAGCAGTACTTC.

To note about this clonotype: Germline and junction disagree at one end, which may indicate a read error. This rearrangement joins TRBV6-1 to TRBJ2-3; D is possibly TRBD1 or TRBD2 (6 bases each). The CDR3 length is 16 residues. Per the germline V gene, CDR1 is MNHNS and CDR2 is SASEGT. This chain's CDR3 is CACREAGGGDQDTQYF. CDR3 coding DNA: TGTGCCTGCAGGGAAGCCGGGGGCGGGGACCAGGATACCCAGTACTTT.

There are many counts of this clonotype. The rearrangement joins TRBV11-2 to TRBJ2-2; 7 nucleotides align to TRBD2. The trim removed 2 bases at V and 1 base at J, leaving 4 bases unmatched. There are 16 residues in the CDR3. Germline values: CDR1 SGHAT, CDR2 FQNNGV. Here the CDR3 DNA reads TGTGCCAGCAGCTTATTTGGCGGGAGGAACACCGGGGAGCTGTTTTTT. It is translated as CASSLFGGRNTGELFF.

The rearrangement joins TRBV6-4 to TRBJ2-4; possible D gene TRBD1, 6 bases. Trimming cost V 0 bases and J 12 bases, with 21 bases left between them. Germline values: CDR1 MRHNA, CDR2 SNTAGT. The CDR3 sequence is 16 residues long. The chain's CDR3 is CASSDSGLGARDTQYF. CDR3 in DNA: TGTGCCAGCAGTGACTCGGGGCTGGGGGCCAGGGACACTCAGTACTTC.

The chain employs TRBV15 and TRBJ2-1; tentative D call: TRBD2 (5 bases). Near its end, the DNA agrees better with TRBJ2-7, so the J call may be wrong. The germline CDR1 and CDR2 sequences are LNHNV and YYDKDF (reference sequence). This CDR3 is 13 amino acids long. Written as DNA, the CDR3 is TGTGCCACCAGCGGTCGGGGTCGCTACGAGCAGTACTTC. This codes for CATSGRGRYEQYF.

The rearrangement links TRBV6-5 to TRBJ2-5, with a tentative D call TRBD2 (5 bases). The DNA matches TRBJ2-1 better at its end, which makes the J call doubtful. Germline values: CDR1 MNHEY, CDR2 SVGAGI. The CDR3 length is 14 residues. Here the CDR3 DNA reads TGTGCCAGCAGTTACCGGGCCCAAGAGGGTGAGCAGTTCTTC. It translates to CASSYRAQEGEQFF.

Concerning this clonotype: Compared with germline, one end of the junction differs, possibly owing to a read error. The chain couples TRBV6-5 to TRBJ2-3; 8 nucleotides line up with TRBD2. The CDR3 loop spans 15 amino acids. Per germline, CDR1 MNHEY and CDR2 SVGAGI. The CDR3 reads CAGSNGGGDLDTQYF. CDR3 in DNA: TGTGCCGGGAGTAACGGGGGGGGCGACTTGGATACGCAGTATTTC.

This chain uses TRBV7-9 with TRBJ2-7; 8 bases match TRBD1. Per the germline V gene, CDR1 is SEHNR and CDR2 is FQNEAQ (reference sequence). The V gene end was trimmed by 4 bases and the J gene end by 4 bases; junction bases not matched to a gene: 3. This CDR3 has 13 residues. CDR3: CASSSDREYEQYF. The CDR3 DNA reads as TGTGCCAGCAGCTCGGACAGGGAATACGAGCAGTACTTC.

The rearrangement joins TRBV6-2 or TRBV6-3 to TRBJ2-6, with unresolved D. The J call may be mistaken, given a closer DNA end match to TRBJ2-5. This CDR3 contains 15 residues. Germline V lookup: CDR1 MNHEY, CDR2 SVGEGT. The CDR3 protein is CASSEQASWANVQYF. CDR3 DNA sequence: TGTGCCAGCAGTGAGCAGGCTTCCTGGGCCAACGTCCAGTACTTC.

This chain connects TRBV10-3 to TRBJ2-3; 8 bases fit TRBD2. The germline gives CDR1 ENHRY, CDR2 SYGVKD. This CDR3 region has 14 residues. This chain's CDR3 is CAGSGGREPDTQYF. The CDR3 DNA is TGTGCGGGGAGCGGGGGCCGGGAGCCGGATACGCAGTATTTT.

The chain employs TRBV6-1 and TRBJ2-3; D tentatively fits TRBD1 or TRBD2 (6 bases each). The closer fit of TRBJ2-7 to the DNA end suggests the J call may be wrong. The CDR3 covers 16 residues. CDR1 and CDR2 (germline): MNHNS, SASEGT. Here the CDR3 DNA reads TGTGCCAGCAGGGAGGCCGGGGGCCGTGTTCAAGATACGCAGTACTTC. This codes for CASREAGGRVQDTQYF.

The J gene is TRBJ2-1, the V gene TRBV6-1, with D possibly matching TRBD1 (6 bases). The better agreement between TRBJ2-7 and the DNA end casts doubt on the J call. Germline CDR1 and CDR2: MNHNS and SASEGT. The CDR3 is 16 residues long. CDR3 sequence: CASSPPYREWSYEQYF. The CDR3 bases are TGTGCCAGCAGTCCCCCGTACAGGGAGTGGTCCTACGAGCAGTACTTC.

This clonotype was detected only a few times. The chain links TRBV18 to TRBJ2-1; 11 bases fit TRBD1. The CDR3 length is 15 residues. Germline V gives CDR1 KGHSH, CDR2 LQKENI. V shed 6 bases, J shed 3 bases, and the junction held 4 bases outside the gene matches. CDR3 protein: CASSQGQGGYNEQFF. The CDR3, as DNA: TGTGCCAGCTCCCAGGGACAGGGGGGCTACAATGAGCAGTTCTTC.

The chain couples TRBV27 to TRBJ2-4; 7 bases fit TRBD2. Germline values: CDR1 MNHEY, CDR2 SMNVEV (reference sequence). The CDR3 sequence is 15 residues long. CDR3 coding DNA: TGTGGCGGGAGCCCCGCGGGTCCGGCCCAAGACACCCAGTACTTC. The encoded protein is CGGSPAGPAQDTQYF.

In regard to this clonotype: A junction end diverges from the germline sequence, so it may reflect a read error. The chain uses TRBV6-1 and TRBJ2-5; a possible D gene is TRBD2 (7 bases). CDR3 length: 15 amino acids. CDR1 and CDR2 (germline): MNHNS, SASEGT. The CDR3 DNA reads TGTGCCAGGGGGGGGGGGGGCCGAGACCCAGAGACGCAGTACTTC. Translation: CARGGGGRDPETQYF.